This T cell receptor beta chain was retrieved from a study of T-cell memory formation after mild COVID-19. The wider study: TCR clusters were mostly donor specific. Study results and limitations: A balance of CD4 and CD8 characterized clones contracting day 15 to 85, whereas later expanders leaned CD4+. A second wave of clones peaked on day 37, and their SARS-CoV-2 specificity went unconfirmed. Some clones that responded turned up in pre-infection memory, which suggests that cross-reactive memory joined in.

There are 17 residues in the CDR3. V gave up 5 bases and J gave up 3 bases; unmatched junction bases: 9. CDR1 is SGHVS, CDR2 FQNEAQ, per germline. TCRdb reanalysed the 5' RACE reads using MiXCR and keeps one entry per CDR3 protein. The sample comprises about 100,000 distinct CDR3 sequences, more than 9.5% of which are singletons, and more than 35% rests with the top ten. As regards this clonotype: Its antigen is not identified.

Sequencing used PBMCs or a T cell subset sorted from them (not recorded which). The chain employs TRBV7-8 and TRBJ2-1, with TRBD2 identical over 11 bases. This clonotype was obtained from a man younger than 35 who had mild COVID-19 (a few samples of this study predate the infection). Cell type and time point are not known. CDR3 in amino acids: CASSLRGTSGLYNEQFF. The CDR3 bases are TGTGCCAGCAGCCTCCGAGGGACTAGCGGCCTCTACAATGAGCAGTTCTTC.